This TCR beta chain was recovered during a study of shared clonotypes between healthy human individuals. The CDR3 is made up of 14 amino acids. The germline V gene encodes CDR1 SGHNT and CDR2 YYREEE (reference sequence). V lost 3 bases and J lost 0, with 9 bases in between. The assay was immunoSEQ multiplex PCR, and TCRdb's table has in-frame clones only and misses some. The sample carries about 480,000 clones, roughly 85% recorded once. Sequencing was done on a sample of PBMCs. J is TRBJ1-1 and V is TRBV5-4; unclear D gene. The TCR originated in a woman aged 40 to 50 in good health. Some clones in this sample may be carry-over from other donors' samples. The CDR3 loop reads CASSYGRVNTEAFF. CDR3 in DNA: TGTGCCAGCAGCTATGGACGGGTGAACACTGAAGCTTTCTTT. Combining the CDR3 with reference TRBV5-4 and TRBJ1-1 gives the whole variable domain ETGVTQSPTHLIKTRGQQVTLRCSSQSGHNTVSWYQQALGQGPQFIFQYYREEENGRGNFPPRFSGLQFPNYSSELNVNALELDDSALYLCASSYGRVNTEAFFGQGTRLTVV.